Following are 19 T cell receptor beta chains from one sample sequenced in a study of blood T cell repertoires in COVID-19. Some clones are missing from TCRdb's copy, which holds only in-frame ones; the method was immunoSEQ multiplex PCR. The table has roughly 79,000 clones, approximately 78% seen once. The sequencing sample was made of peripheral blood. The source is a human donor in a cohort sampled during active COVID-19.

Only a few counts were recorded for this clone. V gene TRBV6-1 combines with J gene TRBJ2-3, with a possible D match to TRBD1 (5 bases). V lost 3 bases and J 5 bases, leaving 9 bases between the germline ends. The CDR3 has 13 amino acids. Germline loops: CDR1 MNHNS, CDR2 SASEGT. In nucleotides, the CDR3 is TGTGCCAGCAGTGAGGCAGACAGAGATACGCAGTATTTT. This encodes CASSEADRDTQYF.

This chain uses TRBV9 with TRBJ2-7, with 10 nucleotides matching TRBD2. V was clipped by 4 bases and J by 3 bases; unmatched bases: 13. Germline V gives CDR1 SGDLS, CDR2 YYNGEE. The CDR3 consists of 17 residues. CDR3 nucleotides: TGTGCCAGCAGCCCTGGGGCTAGCGGGGGCCCCGACTACGAGCAGTACTTC. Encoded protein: CASSPGASGGPDYEQYF.

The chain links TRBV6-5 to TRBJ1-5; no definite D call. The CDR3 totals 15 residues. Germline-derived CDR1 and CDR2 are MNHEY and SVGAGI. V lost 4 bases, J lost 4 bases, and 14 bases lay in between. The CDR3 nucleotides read TGTGCCAGCAGTTTATCCGGGAGCAGGAATCAGCCCCAGCATTTT. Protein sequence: CASSLSGSRNQPQHF.

The CDR3 sequence is CASSLSGVGRQRAEAFF. The CDR3 DNA is TGTGCCAGCAGCTTGTCCGGGGTTGGCAGGCAGAGGGCTGAAGCTTTCTTT. The chain uses TRBV5-6 and TRBJ1-1; D ambiguous. V was clipped by 1 base and J by 6 bases, with 22 bases between them. This CDR3 region has 17 residues. CDR1 is SGHDT, CDR2 YYEEEE, per germline. The complete variable domain, with remaining parts taken from reference TRBV5-6 and TRBJ1-1, reads DAGVTQSPTHLIKTRGQQVTLRCSPKSGHDTVSWYQQALGQGPQFIFQYYEEEERQRGNFPDRFSGHQFPNYSSELNVNALLLGDSALYLCASSLSGVGRQRAEAFFGQGTRLTVV.

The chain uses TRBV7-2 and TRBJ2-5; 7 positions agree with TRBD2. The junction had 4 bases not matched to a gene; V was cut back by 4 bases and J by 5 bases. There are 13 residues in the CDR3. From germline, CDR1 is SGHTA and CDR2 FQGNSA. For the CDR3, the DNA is TGTGCCAGCAGCTCCCTGCGGGGGGAGACCCAGTACTTC. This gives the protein CASSSLRGETQYF.

DNA of the CDR3: TGTGCCAGCAGCGTAGCGACAGGCTCCTACAATGAGCAGTTCTTC. It translates to CASSVATGSYNEQFF. This chain uses TRBV9 with TRBJ2-1, with D tentatively TRBD1 (6 bases). CDR1 is SGDLS, CDR2 YYNGEE, per germline. The CDR3 loop spans 15 amino acids. Trimming stripped 0 bases from V and 0 bases from J, with 7 bases between.

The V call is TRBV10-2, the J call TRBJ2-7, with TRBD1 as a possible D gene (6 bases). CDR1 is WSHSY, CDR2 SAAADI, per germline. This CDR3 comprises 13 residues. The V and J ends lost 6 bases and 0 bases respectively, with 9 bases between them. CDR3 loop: CASRQGPSYEQYF. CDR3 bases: TGCGCCAGCAGACAGGGTCCCTCCTACGAGCAGTACTTC.

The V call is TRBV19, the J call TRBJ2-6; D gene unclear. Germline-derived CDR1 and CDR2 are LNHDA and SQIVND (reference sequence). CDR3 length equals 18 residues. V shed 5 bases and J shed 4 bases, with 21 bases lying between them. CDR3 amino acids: CASSLNRPGQRGANVLTF. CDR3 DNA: TGTGCCAGTAGTCTCAACCGCCCTGGGCAGAGAGGGGCCAACGTCCTGACTTTC.

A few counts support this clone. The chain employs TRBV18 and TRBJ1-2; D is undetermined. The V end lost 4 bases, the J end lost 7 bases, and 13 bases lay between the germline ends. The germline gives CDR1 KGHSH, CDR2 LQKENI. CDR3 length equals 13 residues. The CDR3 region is CASSLDLGSGYTF. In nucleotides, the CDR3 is TGTGCCAGCTCACTAGACCTTGGGAGTGGCTACACCTTC.

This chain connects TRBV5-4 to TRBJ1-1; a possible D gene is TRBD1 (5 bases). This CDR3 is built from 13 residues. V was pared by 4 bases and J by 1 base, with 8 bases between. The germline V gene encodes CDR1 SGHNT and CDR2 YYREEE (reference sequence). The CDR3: CASSPGQNTEAFF. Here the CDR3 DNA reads TGTGCCAGCAGCCCCGGACAGAACACTGAAGCTTTCTTT.

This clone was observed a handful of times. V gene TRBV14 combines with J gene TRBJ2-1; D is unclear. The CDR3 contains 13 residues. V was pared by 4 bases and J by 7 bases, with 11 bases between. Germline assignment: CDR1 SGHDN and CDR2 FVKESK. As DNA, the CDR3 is TGTGCCAGCAGCCTCGGGTATTTGAATGAGCAGTTCTTC. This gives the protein CASSLGYLNEQFF.

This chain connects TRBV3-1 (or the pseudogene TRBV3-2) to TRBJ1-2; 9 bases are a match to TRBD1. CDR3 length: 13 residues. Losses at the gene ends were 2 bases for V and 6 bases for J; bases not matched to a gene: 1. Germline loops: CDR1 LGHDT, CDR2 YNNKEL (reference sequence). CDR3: CASSQRTGDGYTF. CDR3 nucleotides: TGTGCCAGCAGCCAACGGACAGGGGATGGCTACACCTTC.

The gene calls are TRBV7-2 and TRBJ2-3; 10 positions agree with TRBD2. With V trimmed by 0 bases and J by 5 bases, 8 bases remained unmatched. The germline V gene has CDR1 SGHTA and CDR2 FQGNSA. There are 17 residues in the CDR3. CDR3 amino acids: CASSLARLAGVRDTQYF. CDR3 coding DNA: TGTGCCAGCAGCTTAGCGCGGCTAGCGGGGGTTAGAGATACGCAGTATTTT.

The CDR3, as DNA: TGTGCCAGCAGTGAAGTATCTGGGGCCAACGTCCTGACTTTC. It translates to CASSEVSGANVLTF. The chain couples TRBV6-1 to TRBJ2-6; no definite D call. CDR3 length: 14 amino acids. CDR1 and CDR2 from the germline V gene are MNHNS and SASEGT. V shed 1 base and J shed 1 base, with 2 bases lying between them.

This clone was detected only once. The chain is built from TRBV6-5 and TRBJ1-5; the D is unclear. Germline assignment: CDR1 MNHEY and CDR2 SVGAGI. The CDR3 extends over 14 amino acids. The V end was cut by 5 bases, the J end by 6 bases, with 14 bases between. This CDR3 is CASSRTGTGQPQHF. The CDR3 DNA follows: TGTGCCAGCAGTCGGACTGGTACGGGTCAGCCCCAGCATTTT.

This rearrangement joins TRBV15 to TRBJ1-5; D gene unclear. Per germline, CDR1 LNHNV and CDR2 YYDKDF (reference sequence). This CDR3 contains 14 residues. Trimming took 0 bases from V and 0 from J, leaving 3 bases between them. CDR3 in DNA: TGTGCCACCAGCAGAGATAGTAGCAATCAGCCCCAGCATTTT. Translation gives CATSRDSSNQPQHF.

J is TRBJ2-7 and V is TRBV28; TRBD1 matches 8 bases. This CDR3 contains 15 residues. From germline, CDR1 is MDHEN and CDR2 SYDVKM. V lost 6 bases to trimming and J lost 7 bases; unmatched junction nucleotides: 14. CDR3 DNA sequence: TGTGCCAGCAGGGACCTCGGGACAGGTCGAAGAGAGCAGTACTTC. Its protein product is CASRDLGTGRREQYF.

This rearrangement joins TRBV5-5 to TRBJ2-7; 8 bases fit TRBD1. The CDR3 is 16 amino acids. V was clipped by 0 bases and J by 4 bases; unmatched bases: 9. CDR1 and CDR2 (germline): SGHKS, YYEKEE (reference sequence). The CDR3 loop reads CASSLGPGQVIYEQYF. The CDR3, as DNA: TGTGCCAGCAGCTTGGGACCGGGACAGGTAATATACGAGCAGTACTTC.

CDR3 bases: TGTGCCTGGAGAAACGGACAGGGGGTTATCGAGACCCAGTACTTC. Its translation is CAWRNGQGVIETQYF. The chain uses TRBV30 and TRBJ2-5, with TRBD1 matching 10 bases. Per the germline V gene, CDR1 is GTSNPN and CDR2 is SVGIG (reference sequence). With V trimmed by 3 bases and J by 5 bases, 9 bases remained unmatched. CDR3 length equals 15 residues.